The sequence of this T cell receptor beta chain was determined in a study of T cell changes during pregnancy in multiple sclerosis. Per germline, CDR1 GTSNPN and CDR2 SVGIG (reference sequence). The CDR3 length is 14 residues. J lost 1 base, V lost 5 bases, and 7 bases had no gene match. Produced via immunoSEQ multiplex PCR; TCRdb's table is partial and in-frame only. The sample includes about 36,000 clones, 85% to 95% seen only once; the top ten take 1.2%. The chain is built from TRBV30 and TRBJ1-2, with 7 bases fitting TRBD1. The receptor was derived from a female donor with multiple sclerosis, enrolled in a pregnancy study. The material sequenced was PBMCs (not recorded whether the cells were cultured). CDR3 coding DNA: TGTGCCTGGGGGACAGAGTTGGGTAACTATGGCTACACCTTC. The encoded protein is CAWGTELGNYGYTF.